Each of the 15 T cell receptor beta chains below was sequenced from the same sample in a study of CD8 T cells in ankylosing spondylitis. MiXCR was run by TCRdb on the 5' RACE reads, yielding one entry per CDR3 protein. The repertoire includes 350,000 or so distinct CDR3 sequences, roughly 14% of them detected once, and 1.1% sits in the top ten. Sample: blood, either unsorted or a sorted T cell fraction (not recorded which). The receptors were gathered from a male donor with ankylosing spondylitis or in good health (not recorded which).

V gene TRBV20-1 combines with J gene TRBJ2-4, with D uncertain. CDR1 and CDR2 from the germline V gene are DFQATT and SNEGSKA (reference sequence). Trimming shortened V by 5 bases and J by 6 bases, and 17 bases separated the two germline ends. This CDR3 is 14 amino acids long. CDR3 residues: CSARTAPGLNIQYF. In nucleotides, the CDR3 is TGCAGTGCTCGCACAGCACCCGGGCTAAACATTCAGTACTTC.

This clonotype has a handful of counts. The chain combines TRBV5-1 with TRBJ2-4; D tentatively fits TRBD1 or TRBD2 (6 bases each). V was pared by 4 bases and J by 9 bases, with 20 bases between. There are 15 residues in the CDR3. Germline CDR1 is SGHRS and CDR2 is YFSETQ. CDR3 residues: CASSLEGGTPSIQYF. The DNA for the CDR3 is TGCGCCAGCAGCCTGGAGGGGGGTACCCCTTCCATTCAGTACTTC.

This clonotype was recorded only once. This chain joins TRBV5-8 and TRBJ2-3; no definite D call. Germline V gene data show CDR1 as SGHTS and CDR2 as YDEGEE. V was pared by 4 bases and J by 6 bases, with 6 bases between. CDR3 length: 11 residues. The CDR3 reads CASSRPDTQYF. The CDR3 DNA reads TGTGCCAGCAGCCGGCCGGATACGCAGTATTTT.

V gene TRBV12-3 or TRBV12-4 combines with J gene TRBJ1-6, with TRBD1 identical over 7 bases. The CDR3 extends over 14 amino acids. The trim removed 6 bases at V and 13 bases at J, leaving 12 bases unmatched. CDR3 bases: TGTGCCAGCAGCTCCAGGACAGGCTCGGGCCCCCTCCACTTT. Translation gives CASSSRTGSGPLHF.

The genes are TRBV7-9 and TRBJ2-6; D uncertain. CDR1 and CDR2 (germline): SEHNR, FQNEAQ (reference sequence). The CDR3 is 15 residues long. Trimming cost V 7 bases and J 0 bases, with 10 bases left between them. The CDR3 here is CASIGWVSGANVLTF. CDR3 DNA: TGTGCCAGCATCGGCTGGGTCTCTGGGGCCAACGTCCTGACTTTC.

This clonotype has a count of ten or more. The chain links TRBV12-3 or TRBV12-4 to TRBJ2-1; the match to TRBD2 covers 7 bases. J was trimmed by 10 bases and V by 2 bases; bases with no gene match: 8. The CDR3 is made up of 14 amino acids. CDR3 sequence reads: CASSLLADGGEQFF. The CDR3 DNA follows: TGTGCCAGCAGTTTACTAGCGGACGGGGGGGAGCAGTTCTTC.

This clonotype was observed many times. The gene calls are TRBV5-1 and TRBJ2-1; 8 positions agree with TRBD1. The ends lost 0 bases at V and 5 bases at J; junction bases unmatched: 1. Germline loops: CDR1 SGHRS, CDR2 YFSETQ. The CDR3 loop spans 14 amino acids. CDR3 in DNA: TGCGCCAGCAGCTTGGGGACAGGGCACAATGAGCAGTTCTTC. This translates into CASSLGTGHNEQFF.

This clonotype has a handful of counts. The chain uses TRBV6-1 and TRBJ2-1; possible D gene TRBD1, 6 bases. V was pared by 7 bases and J by 6 bases, with 19 bases between. This CDR3 has 15 residues. Germline V gene data show CDR1 as MNHNS and CDR2 as SASEGT. CDR3 DNA: TGTGCCAGCACCTCCGGGACAACAACGAGCAATGAGCAGTTCTTC. This encodes CASTSGTTTSNEQFF.

This clonotype was found a few times. The gene calls are TRBV5-1 and TRBJ2-6; TRBD2 might be the D (6 bases). Germline V gene sequence: CDR1 SGHRS, CDR2 YFSETQ. Trimming shortened V by 7 bases and J by 4 bases, and 18 bases separated the two germline ends. The CDR3 has 16 amino acids. The CDR3: CASVPGGNPGANVLTF. The CDR3 DNA reads TGCGCCAGCGTTCCTGGGGGGAACCCCGGGGCCAACGTCCTGACTTTC.

There are a few counts of this clonotype. The chain is built from TRBV10-3 and TRBJ2-7; a possible D gene is TRBD2 (5 bases). The CDR3 loop spans 13 amino acids. Between the trimmed V and J ends, which lost 7 bases and 2 bases, there was a span of 12 bases. Looked up from germline, CDR1 is ENHRY and CDR2 is SYGVKD. CDR3 in DNA: TGTGCCATCACCTCCGACGGGGCCTACGAGCAGTACTTC. Translation: CAITSDGAYEQYF.

The chain is built from TRBV5-1 and TRBJ2-7; D may be TRBD1 or TRBD2 (5 bases each). The CDR3 is 16 amino acids. Per germline, CDR1 SGHRS and CDR2 YFSETQ. V lost 3 bases to trimming and J lost 0 bases, with 16 bases between them. The CDR3 region is CASSSAGTHPSYEQYF. For the CDR3, the DNA is TGCGCCAGCAGCTCGGCCGGGACGCATCCCTCCTACGAGCAGTACTTC.

Only a few counts were recorded for this clonotype. CDR3 in amino acids: CAISGDRARTGELFF. CDR3 coding DNA: TGTGCCATCAGTGGGGACAGGGCGAGAACCGGGGAGCTGTTTTTT. This chain links TRBV10-3 with TRBJ2-2; 9 bases are shared with TRBD1. This CDR3 is built from 15 residues. Trimming at V came to 4 bases and at J to 5 bases, leaving 5 bases not matched to a gene. The germline V gene encodes CDR1 ENHRY and CDR2 SYGVKD.

This sequence joins TRBV9 and TRBJ2-3; 8 nucleotides line up with TRBD2. The CDR3 is 14 residues long. Germline values: CDR1 SGDLS, CDR2 YYNGEE. V lost 1 base and J lost 6; bases outside the gene matches: 4. The CDR3 loop is CASSVTSGGDTQYF. The DNA for the CDR3 is TGTGCCAGCAGCGTAACCAGCGGGGGTGATACGCAGTATTTT.

This clonotype was detected ten times or more. The chain carries TRBV5-6 and TRBJ2-2; D tentatively fits TRBD1 or TRBD2 (5 bases each). The CDR3 is 14 residues long. Germline CDR1 reads SGHDT; CDR2 reads YYEEEE. V gave up 4 bases and J gave up 4 bases, with 11 bases separating them. CDR3 DNA: TGTGCCAGCAGCAGAGGGACCATCACCGGGGAGCTGTTTTTT. As protein: CASSRGTITGELFF.

The rearrangement links TRBV4-1 to TRBJ1-1; D is uncertain. This CDR3 has 17 amino acids. V lost 2 bases, J lost 1 base, and 17 bases lay in between. Germline V CDR1 and CDR2: MGHRA, YSYEKL. CDR3: CASSQPWRSLENTEAFF. The CDR3 coding sequence is TGCGCCAGCAGCCAACCCTGGAGAAGTTTAGAGAACACTGAAGCTTTCTTT.